The clone carrying this T cell receptor beta chain came up a few times. As yet, its antigen is unknown. Hyperthyroidism had been newly diagnosed in patients aged 18 to 65, and its duration was under 2 months. The TCR beta CDR3 regions underwent amplification using RNA transcripts as the source. Using the HTBI primer set, a first-round RT-PCR was run on the TCR CDR3. Each CDR3 protein gets one entry after TCRdb re-called the multiplex PCR reads with MiXCR. Here the sample spans approximately 740,000 distinct CDR3 sequences, around 15% being singletons. These data originate in a study of T cells in Graves' hyperthyroidism and ophthalmopathy. Findings and limits, study-wide: Among thyroid clonotypes expanded above 0.001, most also appeared in blood.

The CDR3 spans 18 residues. The junction had 13 bases not matched to a gene; V was cut back by 6 bases and J by 0 bases. Germline loops: CDR1 MNHNS, CDR2 SASEGT. J is TRBJ2-3 and V is TRBV6-1; the match to TRBD1 covers 9 bases. This sequence originates from a woman younger than 30 with Graves' hyperthyroidism. The material sequenced was blood. CDR3 nucleotide sequence: TGTGCCAGCAGGCCGGACAGGGGCGATTTATCTAGCACAGATACGCAGTATTTT. This translates into CASRPDRGDLSSTDTQYF.